A selection of T cell receptor beta chains follows, all from one sample in a study of blood T cell repertoires in COVID-19. Libraries were prepared by immunoSEQ multiplex PCR; TCRdb keeps only in-frame clonotypes and omits some of them. The sample shows about 190,000 clones, less than 80% of them seen only once. Sequencing used peripheral blood. The receptors here all came from a man in his fifties who had recovered from COVID-19. The CDR3 runs from the conserved cysteine through the conserved F or W.

>TRBJ1-4|TRBV5-1
CASSLDRATNEKLFF
>TRBJ2-1|TRBV20-1
CSATPGTIYFF
>TRBJ1-2|TRBV19
CASSMSGGVLSGYTF
>TRBJ2-7|TRBV5-1
CASSPTSGLAEFYEQYF
>TRBJ1-2|TRBV4-3
CASSQDLGGGYGYTF
>TRBJ1-1|TRBV6-2/TRBV6-3
CASSYSHRGEAFF
>TRBJ2-5|TRBV7-2
CASSLRGAHETQYF
>TRBJ2-7|TRBV20-1
CSASPGSLTREQYF
>TRBJ1-2|TRBV6-1
CASSETHNYGYTF
>TRBJ2-7|TRBV19
CASSLRDSGPYEQYF
>TRBJ1-4|TRBV27
CASTQWPGEYEKLFF
>TRBJ2-1|TRBV5-4
CASSTRLAGYNEQFF
>TRBJ2-5|TRBV19
CASSSLGFEGTETQYF